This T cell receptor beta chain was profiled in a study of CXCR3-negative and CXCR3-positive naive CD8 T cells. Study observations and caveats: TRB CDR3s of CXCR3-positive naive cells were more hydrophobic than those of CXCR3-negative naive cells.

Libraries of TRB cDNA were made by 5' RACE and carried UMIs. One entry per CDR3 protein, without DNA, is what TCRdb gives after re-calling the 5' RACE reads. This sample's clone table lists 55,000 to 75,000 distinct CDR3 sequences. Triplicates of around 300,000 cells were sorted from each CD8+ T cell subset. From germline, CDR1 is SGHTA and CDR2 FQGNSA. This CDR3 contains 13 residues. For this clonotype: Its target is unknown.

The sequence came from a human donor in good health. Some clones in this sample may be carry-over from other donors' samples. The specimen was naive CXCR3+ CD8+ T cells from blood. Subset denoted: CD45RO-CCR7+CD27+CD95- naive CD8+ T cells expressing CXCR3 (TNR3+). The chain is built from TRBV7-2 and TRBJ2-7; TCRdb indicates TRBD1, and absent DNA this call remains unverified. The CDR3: CASSPGHLYEQYF.